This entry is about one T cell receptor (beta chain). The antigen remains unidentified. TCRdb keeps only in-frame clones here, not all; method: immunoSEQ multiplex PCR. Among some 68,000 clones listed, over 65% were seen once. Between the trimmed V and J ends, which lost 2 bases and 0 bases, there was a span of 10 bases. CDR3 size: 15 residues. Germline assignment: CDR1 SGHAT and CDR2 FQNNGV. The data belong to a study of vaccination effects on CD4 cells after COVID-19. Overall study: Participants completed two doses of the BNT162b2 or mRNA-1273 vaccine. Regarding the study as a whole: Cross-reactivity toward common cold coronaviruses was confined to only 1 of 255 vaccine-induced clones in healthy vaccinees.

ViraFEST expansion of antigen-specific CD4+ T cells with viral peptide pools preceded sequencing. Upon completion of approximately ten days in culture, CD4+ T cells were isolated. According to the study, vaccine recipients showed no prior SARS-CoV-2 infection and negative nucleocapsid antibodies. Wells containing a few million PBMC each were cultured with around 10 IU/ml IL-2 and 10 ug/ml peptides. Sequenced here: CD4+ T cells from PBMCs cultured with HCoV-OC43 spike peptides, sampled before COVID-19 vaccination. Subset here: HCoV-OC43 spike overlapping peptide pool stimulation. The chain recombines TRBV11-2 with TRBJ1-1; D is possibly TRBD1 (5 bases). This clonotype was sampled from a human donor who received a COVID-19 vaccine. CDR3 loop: CASSLRTLLNTEAFF. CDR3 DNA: TGTGCCAGCAGCTTAAGGACATTGTTGAACACTGAAGCTTTCTTT. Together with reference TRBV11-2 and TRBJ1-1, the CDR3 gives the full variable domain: EAGVAQSPRYKIIEKRQSVAFWCNPISGHATLYWYQQILGQGPKLLIQFQNNGVVDDSQLPKDRFSAERLKGVDSTLKIQPAKLEDSAVYLCASSLRTLLNTEAFFGQGTRLTVV.